Below, one T cell receptor beta chain is given with its context. Its recognized antigen is unknown. There are no base qualities to consult, and no much larger clone falls within one base. The sample is drawn from a study of T cells in localized non-small cell lung cancer (TCRdb year 2020). Broadly, across the study: The study examined T cell repertoires in 200 to 300 patients with early-stage NSCLC and compared tumors with uninvolved tumor-adjacent lungs. The cohort comprised 236 treatment-naïve NSCLC patients with resected, localized lung tumors. NSCLC patients had a mean age of approximately 66 years, and fewer than 150 were male and 85 to 110 female. The investigation overall reported the following: A median of approximately 50 of the top 100 tumor clones turned up in the paired uninvolved adjacent lung, and fewer than 35 of those clones also ranked among the top 100 of that same adjacent lung. Longer overall survival was associated with higher blood T cell density, whereas shorter survival was associated with higher adjacent-lung clonality. Because the study design was exploratory, TCR variables were selected using unadjusted p-values without false-discovery rate correction. Because multi-region tumor sequencing was not done, intratumor heterogeneity could not be ruled out. Uninvolved tumor-adjacent lung showed the highest T cell clonality, higher than tumor, which suggests more focused antigenic responses in the uninvolved tumor-adjacent lung.

At diagnosis, tumor, uninvolved tumor-adjacent lung and peripheral blood were collected and then preserved as a mix of FFPE and fresh-frozen material. Blood samples were analyzed as peripheral blood mononuclear cells for TCR repertoire profiling. The immunoSEQ Assay was used to sequence TCR beta CDR3 regions from DNA. Turning to the authors' computational methods: To compute T cell density, TCR beta template counts were normalized to usable DNA, which was estimated by amplifying housekeeping genes. The preseqR package was used to estimate richness by extrapolating to 400,000 templates for PBMC samples and to 120,000 templates for tissue samples. Clonality was defined by subtracting Pielou's evenness from one. Tissue-enriched TCRs were identified by differential abundance testing using productive amino-acid clonotypes, minimum total count 5 and alpha 0.1. The Jaccard Index and the Morisita Overlap Index were used to quantify repertoire overlap between compartments. TCR beta CDR3s were clustered by GLIPH together with public tetramer-defined viral CDR3s, and at least three viral sequences plus V-gene enrichment were required for viral motifs. In TCRdb, the immuneACCESS table is reduced to in-frame sequences with V and J assigned. These tables do not hold every clone; where another copy was compared, an unresolved V gene accounts for under half, and the others remain unexplained. The D gene and trimming were derived from the DNA, and the V and J assignments and clone size from that table. The sample table holds about 40,000 clones, of which around 90% were seen once. Together, the top ten hold approximately 3.6% of the sample.

Deletion took 3 bases off V and 5 bases off J, with a span of 14 bases between the germline ends. From a lookup of the germline V gene (reference sequence), CDR1 and CDR2 are MNHEY and SMNVEV. Measured from the cysteine to the phenylalanine, the CDR3 is 16 residues long. Just CDR3 DNA is preserved here, 48 bases in frame from base 1. Material: peripheral blood, obtained before any cancer treatment. The chain employs TRBV27 and TRBJ1-6; the D gene is unclear. The receptor's source is a man aged 18-49 years with stage I lung adenocarcinoma. The DNA is TGTGCCAGCAGTTTGTGGACCCCGGACGATAATTCACCCCTCCACTTT. It is translated as CASSLWTPDDNSPLHF.